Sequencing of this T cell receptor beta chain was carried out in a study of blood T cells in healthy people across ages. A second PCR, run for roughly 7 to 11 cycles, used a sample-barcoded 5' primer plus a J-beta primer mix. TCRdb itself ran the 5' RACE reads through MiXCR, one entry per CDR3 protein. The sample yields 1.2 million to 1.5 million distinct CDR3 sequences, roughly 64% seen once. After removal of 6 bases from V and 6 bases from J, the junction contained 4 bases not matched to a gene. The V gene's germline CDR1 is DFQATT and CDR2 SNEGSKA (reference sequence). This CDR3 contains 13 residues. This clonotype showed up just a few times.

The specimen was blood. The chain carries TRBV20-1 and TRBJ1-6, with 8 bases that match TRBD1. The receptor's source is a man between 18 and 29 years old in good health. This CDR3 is CSAEGQVNSPLHF. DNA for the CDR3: TGCAGTGCGGAGGGACAGGTTAATTCACCCCTCCACTTT.